This T cell receptor beta chain stems from a study of neurological immune-mediated disorders. Notes on the study in general: HTLV-1-associated myelopathy displayed the greatest TCR clonal expansion, and multiple sclerosis exhibited the smallest, lower than that of healthy controls. Because no CDR3 amino acid sequences were shared across subjects by expanded clones, private repertoires were suggested in all groups.

Time point in this sample: technical triplicate 1. This clonotype was seen at least ten times. Its antigen is not known. There are 13 residues in the CDR3. With 4 bases clipped from V and 2 bases from J, the junction kept 4 bases outside the gene matches. Germline CDR1 is GTSNPN and CDR2 is SVGIG (reference sequence). TCRdb re-called the 5' RACE reads with MiXCR, one entry per CDR3 protein. The table shows approximately 23,000 distinct CDR3 sequences, with approximately 13% occurring only once. Sequencing was carried out using CD4+ T cells from blood. This chain joins TRBV30 and TRBJ2-5; 7 positions agree with TRBD1. The receptor was derived from a female donor with HTLV-1-associated myelopathy (HAM/TSP). The CDR3 DNA is TGTGCCTGGACTCGGGACAGACAAGAGACCCAGTACTTC. This translates into CAWTRDRQETQYF.